This T cell receptor beta chain was sequenced in a study of beta chain features in type 1 diabetes (dated by TCRdb to the late 2010s). Broadly, across the study: No differences in mean age, gender distribution, total cell number or subset yield were found between patients and healthy donors. A total of over 95,000,000 sorted cells were examined across all samples, and RNA yield correlated strongly with the number of cells per subset. The study compared TCRB repertoires of sorted circulating CD4+ T cell subsets between recently diagnosed type 1 diabetes patients and matched healthy donors. Regulatory and stem cell-like memory subsets were obtained from only 8 patients and roughly eight healthy donors, while naive and central memory subsets were obtained from all 30 or so donors. Broad study findings and their caveats: PCR might favor shorter templates, but patient and control samples were amplified and corrected together, so any skew would affect both groups equally. Because the HLA sub-analyses included only small numbers of individuals, any influence of HLA type on TCRB rearrangement was left unresolved. The naive, central memory and regulatory TCRB repertoires appeared to resemble one another more closely among patients than among healthy donors. Patients with type 1 diabetes made fewer insertions and deleted more nucleotides at VDJ recombination sites, implying thymic rearrangement abnormalities. A moderate but significant shortening of TCRB CDR3 length was observed in type 1 diabetes patients in all four CD4+ subsets. Sequencing cDNA rather than genomic DNA could over-represent highly expressing activated cells, although activation and CD3 levels did not differ between groups.

Deletion took 3 bases off V and 3 bases off J, with a span of 11 bases between the germline ends. CDR1 and CDR2 are read off the germline V gene as KGHSH and LQKENI. The CDR3, from cysteine to phenylalanine, totals 15 residues. Just the 45-base CDR3 DNA is kept, in frame starting at base 1. The entire amount of isolated RNA was reverse transcribed using the High Capacity cDNA Reverse Transcription Kit, so the sequenced TCRB transcripts were expressed ones. Naive, central memory and regulatory T cell samples underwent deep immunoSEQ sequencing, averaging around 3.6 million total reads per sample. Sorted cells were lysed in RLT buffer, and RNA was extracted using DNase-treated RNeasy Micro or Mini kits according to cell number. To prevent cross-contamination, each cell subset was processed individually, whereas patient and healthy donor samples were processed jointly. Using the immunoSEQ multiplex PCR, TCRB sequences were amplified from cDNA into 87-bp fragments spanning the CDR3 region. Sequencing of the amplicons was done on the Illumina HiSeq platform. As for how the authors treated the data: PCR bias was corrected computationally using synthetic template baselines, and reads within Hamming distance 2 were collapsed, with unmergeable singletons discarded. Reads were aligned against IMGT so that V, D and J genes, CDR3 length and insertions or deletions at six rearrangement sites could be assigned. Within each subset, clonotype counts were normalized to sorted cell number, after which true diversity and Gini coefficients were computed with the tcR R package. The overlap coefficient, calculated on TCRB nucleotide sequences, was used to measure repertoire sharing. Out-of-frame TCRB sequences from naive cells were analyzed as a proxy for the pre-selection repertoire. TCRdb obtained this table from immuneACCESS and retained in-frame rearrangements with V and J assigned. These tables miss some clones; where compared with another copy, unresolved V genes account for less than half of the shortfall, and the remainder is unexplained. That table is the source of V, J and clone size, and D and trimming were worked out from the DNA. In all, the sample holds roughly 260,000 clones, and around 21% of those were seen once. 0.028% of the sample belongs to the ten largest clones.

Each donor gave one peripheral blood draw, approximately 0.11 L on average, collected into heparinised tubes. A BD FACSAria II and a panel including CD45RO, CCR7, CD25, CD127, CD95 and CD27 were used to sort naive, central memory, regulatory and stem cell-like memory CD4+ T cells. Every sorted population had a purity above 95%. Right away, PBMCs were isolated by Lymphoprep density gradient centrifugation and were stained directly, with no culture step. To minimize batch effects, samples were stained and sorted in pairs, one healthy donor with one patient per experiment. As for this clone: Its antigen remains unidentified. Base qualities are not recorded, but no much larger clone differs from it by a single base.

Input material: naive CD4+ T cells from blood. The cell subset or site label here, explained by the study, means: true naive CD4+ T cells. The receptor's source is a middle-aged woman with type 1 diabetes. The sequence links TRBV18 to TRBJ1-4; there is no confident call for the D gene. The CDR3 reads CASSPSIYPNEKLFF. The DNA sequence is TGTGCCAGCTCACCTTCGATCTATCCTAATGAAAAACTGTTTTTT.